This T cell receptor (beta chain) emerged from a study of metastatic and nonmetastatic thyroid tumors. Study-level information: Across blood and tumor or nodule tissue, repertoires from malignant and benign thyroid patients were compared with one another.

Prior to thyroid surgery, none of the patients had received any treatment. As handled by the study authors: Differences in CDR3 between clinicopathological groups were drawn on to build a classifier intended to discriminate distant-metastatic papillary thyroid cancer patients. TCRdb re-called the PCR reads via MiXCR. The V and J calls here are based on TCRdb, not the publication. The sample records more than 40,000 clones, 16% being singletons. V shed 3 bases, J shed 4 bases, and the junction held 18 bases outside the gene matches. This CDR3 comprises 19 residues. Germline CDR1 MDHEN, CDR2 SYDVKM. This clone was seen repeatedly, ten times or more. Its antigen remains unidentified. Overall study results and limits: The reported finding was significantly higher TCR beta diversity in malignant thyroid tumors relative to benign nodules, in blood and tumor.

The clonotype comes from a female donor with papillary thyroid cancer or a benign thyroid nodule (not recorded which). Some clones in this sample may be carry-over from other donors' samples. Sequences were obtained from blood. The chain combines TRBV28 with TRBJ1-2; TRBD1 aligns across 9 bases. The DNA for the CDR3 is TGTGCCAGCAGTTTCAGATCCTCCGGGACAGGGTTTGTGGCCTATGGCTACACCTTC. It translates to CASSFRSSGTGFVAYGYTF.